A selection of T cell receptor beta chains follows, all from one sample in a study of beta chain features in type 1 diabetes. TCRdb's copy holds only in-frame clones and misses some; the assay was immunoSEQ multiplex PCR. This sample has 150,000 or so clones, with around 10% found just once. Sequenced sample: central memory CD4+ T cells from blood. The receptors here all came from a man between 18 and 29 years old in good health. Both conserved end residues are part of each CDR3. D genes are given only for firm matches. Some rows mark clone size as missing; the rest say once, few, many or name a class of expanded clone.

j_gene | v_gene | abundance | d_gene | CDR3aa | CDR3nt
TRBJ2-1 | TRBV5-6 | few | - | CASRGQGSYNEQFF | TGTGCCAGCAGGGGACAAGGCTCCTACAATGAGCAGTTCTTC
TRBJ2-3 | TRBV18 | - | - | CASSPGTDTQYF | TGTGCCAGCTCTCCGGGCACAGATACGCAGTATTTT
TRBJ1-4 | TRBV29-1 | - | - | CSVRGTADEKLFF | TGCAGCGTACGCGGGACGGCAGACGAAAAACTGTTTTTT
TRBJ2-3 | TRBV1 | - | - | CTTELATSWTDTQYF | TGCACCACCGAATTAGCAACTAGTTGGACAGATACGCAGTATTTT
TRBJ2-7 | TRBV7-3 | few | TRBD1 | CASSATGGSYEQYF | TGTGCCAGCAGCGCAACAGGGGGCTCCTACGAGCAGTACTTC
TRBJ1-1 | TRBV4-3 | few | TRBD1 | CASSQVDRTTEAFF | TGCGCCAGCAGCCAAGTGGACAGGACCACTGAAGCTTTCTTT
TRBJ2-5 | TRBV7-8 | - | TRBD2 | CASSSGLAGGMAETQYF | TGTGCCAGCAGCTCGGGACTAGCGGGGGGGATGGCAGAGACCCAGTACTTC
TRBJ1-6 | TRBV7-9 | - | TRBD1 | CASSSPGTGVSPLHF | TGTGCCAGCAGCTCTCCCGGGACAGGGGTTTCACCCCTCCACTTT
TRBJ2-7 | TRBV25-1 | - | TRBD1 | CASSSYVRTGGFEQYF | TGTGCCAGCAGTTCCTACGTCCGGACAGGGGGTTTCGAGCAGTACTTC
TRBJ2-3 | TRBV2 | many | - | CASLAGTDTDTQYF | TGTGCCAGTCTTGCGGGGACTGACACAGATACGCAGTATTTT
TRBJ1-1 | TRBV28 | few | - | CASSWGTKAVGAFF | TGTGCCAGCAGTTGGGGAACTAAAGCGGTAGGGGCTTTCTTT
TRBJ1-3 | TRBV4-2 | - | - | CASSPDTYSSSGNTIYF | TGTGCCAGCAGCCCGGACACTTACTCTTCCTCTGGAAACACCATATATTTT
TRBJ2-2 | TRBV5-4 | few | - | CASSFDPTSGELFF | TGTGCCAGCAGCTTCGATCCTACGAGCGGGGAGCTGTTTTTT
TRBJ2-3 | TRBV5-4 | - | TRBD1 | CASSLAGTGGGDTQYF | TGTGCCAGCAGCTTGGCCGGGACAGGGGGAGGGGATACGCAGTATTTT
TRBJ1-2 | TRBV29-1 | - | TRBD1 | CSVEPAGQGYGYTF | TGCAGCGTTGAGCCCGCGGGACAGGGGTATGGCTACACCTTC
TRBJ1-1 | TRBV5-4 | many | TRBD1 | CASSFGQGQTEAFF | TGTGCCAGCAGCTTTGGACAGGGTCAGACTGAAGCTTTCTTT
TRBJ2-1 | TRBV7-2 | - | TRBD1 | CASSLAQGAYNEQFF | TGTGCCAGCAGCTTAGCCCAGGGGGCGTACAATGAGCAGTTCTTC
TRBJ2-3 | TRBV7-2 | - | - | CASSPQGWDTQYF | TGTGCCAGCAGCCCTCAGGGTTGGGATACGCAGTATTTT
TRBJ2-2 | TRBV7-8 | few | - | CASSLRRVNTGELFF | TGTGCCAGCAGCTTAAGGAGGGTGAACACCGGGGAGCTGTTTTTT
TRBJ1-3 | TRBV21-1 | many | - | CASSIGENTIYF | TGTGCCAGCAGCATAGGGGAAAACACCATATATTTT
TRBJ2-3 | TRBV29-1 | few | - | CSVEDRTRLSTDTQYF | TGCAGCGTTGAAGATCGGACACGGCTTAGCACAGATACGCAGTATTTT
TRBJ2-7 | TRBV7-8 | few | TRBD2 | CASSSTSGAWNEQYF | TGTGCCAGCAGCTCCACTAGCGGGGCTTGGAACGAGCAGTACTTC
TRBJ1-5 | TRBV2 | few | - | CASKPHSGPQHF | TGTGCCAGCAAGCCCCACTCGGGGCCCCAGCATTTT
TRBJ1-1 | TRBV28 | - | - | CASSFGGQGGNTEAFF | TGTGCCAGCAGTTTTGGGGGCCAGGGAGGGAACACTGAAGCTTTCTTT
TRBJ2-4 | TRBV7-9 | - | TRBD1 | CASSLNGQGNIQYF | TGTGCCAGCAGCTTAAACGGACAGGGAAACATTCAGTACTTC
TRBJ2-1 | TRBV11-1 | few | TRBD2 | CASSLTSSNALDNEQFF | TGTGCCAGCAGCTTGACTAGCTCCAACGCTCTAGACAATGAGCAGTTCTTC
TRBJ2-3 | TRBV29-1 | few | TRBD1 | CSVGGTGGTDTQYF | TGCAGCGTTGGGGGGACAGGGGGCACAGATACGCAGTATTTT
TRBJ1-1 | TRBV7-9 | few | - | CASSFQGGMNTEAFF | TGTGCCAGCAGCTTTCAGGGTGGGATGAACACTGAAGCTTTCTTT
TRBJ1-6 | TRBV7-9 | - | TRBD1 | CASSLRSGTGTPLHF | TGTGCCAGCAGCTTACGTTCCGGGACAGGGACACCCCTCCACTTT
TRBJ1-2 | TRBV4-2 | - | - | CASSQEGQGRGYTF | TGTGCCAGCAGCCAAGAAGGTCAGGGTCGTGGCTACACCTTC
TRBJ1-2 | TRBV2 | few | TRBD1 | CASSDRGSNYGYTF | TGTGCCAGCAGCGACAGGGGATCTAACTATGGCTACACCTTC
TRBJ1-6 | TRBV30 | few | - | CAWEAGSPLHF | TGTGCCTGGGAGGCCGGTTCACCCCTCCACTTT
TRBJ1-4 | TRBV7-6 | - | - | CASSGRDFGGTTNEKLFF | TGTGCCAGCAGCGGAAGGGACTTCGGAGGCACAACTAATGAAAAACTGTTTTTT
TRBJ1-2 | TRBV19 | - | TRBD1 | CASSPGQGYGYTF | TGTGCCAGTAGCCCGGGACAGGGGTATGGCTACACCTTC
TRBJ1-2 | TRBV7-2 | few | - | CASSPRGIFGYTF | TGTGCCAGCAGCCCACGAGGCATCTTCGGCTACACCTTC
TRBJ2-7 | TRBV25-1 | few | TRBD2 | CASSPLSGSSYEQYF | TGTGCCAGCAGTCCCCTTAGCGGGAGCTCCTACGAGCAGTACTTC
TRBJ1-1 | TRBV7-9 | - | - | CASSLVTGMNTEAFF | TGTGCCAGCAGCTTAGTAACAGGTATGAACACTGAAGCTTTCTTT
TRBJ1-1 | TRBV18 | - | TRBD1 | CASSWPGQGITEAFF | TGTGCCAGCTCATGGCCCGGACAGGGGATCACTGAAGCTTTCTTT
TRBJ2-2 | TRBV7-9 | - | - | CASSPMADTGELFF | TGTGCCAGCAGCCCGATGGCGGACACCGGGGAGCTGTTTTTT
TRBJ2-7 | TRBV29-1 | many | - | CSVEETRSSYEQYF | TGCAGCGTTGAAGAGACAAGGAGCTCCTACGAGCAGTACTTC
TRBJ1-3 | TRBV20-1 | few | - | CSARGGNTIYF | TGCAGTGCTAGAGGGGGAAACACCATATATTTT
TRBJ1-1 | TRBV10-3 | - | - | CAISALAENTEAFF | TGTGCCATCAGTGCGTTGGCAGAGAACACTGAAGCTTTCTTT